This T cell receptor (beta chain) was observed in a study of CD8+ T cells in alopecia areata. Study observations and caveats: Normal scalp showed lower clonality than lesional scalp, especially alopecia totalis/universalis.

The V and J ends lost 11 bases and 6 bases respectively, with 11 bases between them. CDR3 length: 11 amino acids. CDR1 and CDR2 (germline): SNHLY, FYNNEI. As to this clone: Its specificity is not known.

It was cDNA, reverse transcribed from extracted RNA, that served as the sequencing template. Method: immunoSEQ multiplex PCR; TCRdb's copy keeps in-frame clones and lacks some. The table lists 140,000 to 150,000 clones, about 89% of them singletons. This receptor was taken from a human donor with alopecia areata. This specimen consisted of CD8+ T cells sorted from blood, obtained at week 0. The chain is built from TRBV2 and TRBJ2-1; possible D gene TRBD1, 5 bases. In DNA, the CDR3 is TGTGCCCTGCTCACAGGCAATGAGCAGTTCTTC. Translation gives CALLTGNEQFF. The entire variable domain, with the rest obtained from reference TRBV2 and TRBJ2-1, is as follows: EPEVTQTPSHQVTQMGQEVILRCVPISNHLYFYWYRQILGQKVEFLVSFYNNEISEKSEIFDDQFSVERPDGSNFTLKIRSTKLEDSAMYFCALLTGNEQFFGPGTRLTVL.